This entry features one T cell receptor beta chain sequence. This specimen belongs to a study of T cells after somatic rescue of genetic block. Here immunoSEQ multiplex PCR was the method, and the copy in TCRdb shows in-frame clones only, minus some. This sample carries under 150,000 clones, about 93% of them seen once, and the ten largest clones take roughly 1.4%. CDR1 is LGHNA and CDR2 is YSLEER in the germline V gene. J gave up 3 bases and V 4 bases, and 2 bases lay outside the gene matches. CDR3 size: 13 residues. The receptor comes from a woman aged 18-29 years. Source material: peripheral blood mononuclear cells (PBMCs). This chain uses TRBV4-3 with TRBJ2-5, with 7 bases matching TRBD1. The CDR3 is CASSPTGEETQYF. The DNA of the CDR3 is TGCGCCAGCAGCCCCACAGGGGAAGAGACCCAGTACTTC.